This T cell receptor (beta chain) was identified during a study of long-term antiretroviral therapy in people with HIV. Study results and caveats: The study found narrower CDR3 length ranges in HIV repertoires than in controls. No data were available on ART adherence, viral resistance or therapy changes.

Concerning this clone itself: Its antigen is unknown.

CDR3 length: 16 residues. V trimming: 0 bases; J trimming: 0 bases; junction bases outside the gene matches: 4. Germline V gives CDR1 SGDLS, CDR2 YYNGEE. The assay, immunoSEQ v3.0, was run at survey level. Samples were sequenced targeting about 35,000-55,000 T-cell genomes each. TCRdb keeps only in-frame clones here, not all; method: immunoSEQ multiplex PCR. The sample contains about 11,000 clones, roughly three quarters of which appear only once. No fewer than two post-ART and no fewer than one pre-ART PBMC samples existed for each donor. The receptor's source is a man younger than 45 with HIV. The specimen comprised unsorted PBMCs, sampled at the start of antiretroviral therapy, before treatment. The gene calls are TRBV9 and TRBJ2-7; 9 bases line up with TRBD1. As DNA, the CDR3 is TGTGCCAGCAGCGTAGGGGACAGGGCCGACTCCTACGAGCAGTACTTC. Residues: CASSVGDRADSYEQYF.